This T cell receptor beta chain was observed in a study of shared clonotypes between healthy human individuals. As for the study in general: Each donor's CD8 memory used one plate, CD8 naive two, each CD4 subset three. Study results and limitations: Some naive CD4 clonotypes, roughly 5%, turned up in common across several donors. An anticipated effect of sequencing depth on clonotype sharing among donors was recognized.

For this clone: Its antigen is still unknown.

Germline V gives CDR1 MDHEN, CDR2 SYDVKM. The CDR3 runs to 13 residues. J was trimmed by 1 base and V by 10 bases; bases with no gene match: 5. The donors, all of them Caucasian adults, lived in Nashville, Tennessee. The repertoire was sequenced with immunoSEQ multiplex PCR; TCRdb's copy has only in-frame clones and lacks some. Here the sample spans approximately 2.4 million clones, 90% to 96% being singletons. The TCR comes from a man aged 18 to 29 in good health. The chain has TRBV28 and TRBJ2-3, with 7 bases identical to TRBD2. The material sequenced was naive CD4+ T cells sorted from blood. Noted subset: CD45RA+ positively selected. CDR3 sequence reads: CATRGRGTDTQYF. CDR3 nucleotides: TGTGCCACCCGAGGGAGGGGCACAGATACGCAGTATTTT.